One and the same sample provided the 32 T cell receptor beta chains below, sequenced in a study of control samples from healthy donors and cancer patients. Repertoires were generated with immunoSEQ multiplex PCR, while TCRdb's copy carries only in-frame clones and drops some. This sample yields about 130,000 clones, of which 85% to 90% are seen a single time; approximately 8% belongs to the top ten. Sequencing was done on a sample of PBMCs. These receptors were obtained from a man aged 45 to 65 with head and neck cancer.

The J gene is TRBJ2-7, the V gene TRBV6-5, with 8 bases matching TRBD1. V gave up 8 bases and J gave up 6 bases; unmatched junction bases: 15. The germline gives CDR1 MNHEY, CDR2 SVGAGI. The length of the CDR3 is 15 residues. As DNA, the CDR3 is TGTGCCAGCGTCGTCCCGGGACAGGAAGTGCGCGAGCAGTACTTC. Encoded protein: CASVVPGQEVREQYF.

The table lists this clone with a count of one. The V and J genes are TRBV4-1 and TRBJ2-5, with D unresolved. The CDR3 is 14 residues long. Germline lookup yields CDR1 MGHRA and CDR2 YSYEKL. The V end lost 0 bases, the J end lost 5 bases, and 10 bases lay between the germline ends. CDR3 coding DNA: TGCGCCAGCAGCCAAGAAAAAGTCCGGGAGACCCAGTACTTC. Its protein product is CASSQEKVRETQYF.

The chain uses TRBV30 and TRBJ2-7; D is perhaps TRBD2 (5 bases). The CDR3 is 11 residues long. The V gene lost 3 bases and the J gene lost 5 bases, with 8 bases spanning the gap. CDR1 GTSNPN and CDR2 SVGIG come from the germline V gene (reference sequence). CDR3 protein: CAWRGANEQYF. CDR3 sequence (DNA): TGTGCCTGGAGGGGAGCGAACGAGCAGTACTTC.

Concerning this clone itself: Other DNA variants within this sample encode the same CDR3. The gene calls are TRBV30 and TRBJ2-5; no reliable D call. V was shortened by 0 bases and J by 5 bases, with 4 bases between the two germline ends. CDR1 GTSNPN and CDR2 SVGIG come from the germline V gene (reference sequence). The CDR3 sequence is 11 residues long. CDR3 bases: TGTGCCTGGAGTGTGCTGGAGACCCAGTACTTC. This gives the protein CAWSVLETQYF.

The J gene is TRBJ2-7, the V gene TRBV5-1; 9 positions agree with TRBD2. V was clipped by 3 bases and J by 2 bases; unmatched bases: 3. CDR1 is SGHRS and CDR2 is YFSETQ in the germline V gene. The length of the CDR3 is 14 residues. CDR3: CASSCGGGPYEQYF. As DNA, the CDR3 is TGCGCCAGCAGCTGCGGGGGGGGGCCCTACGAGCAGTACTTC.

The CDR3: CASSTFSGTGAGANVLTF. The CDR3 DNA reads TGTGCCAGCAGTACATTTTCCGGGACAGGGGCTGGGGCCAACGTCCTGACTTTC. The rearrangement uses TRBV27 and TRBJ2-6; 10 bases match TRBD1. The CDR3 runs to 18 residues. V shed 5 bases and J 2 bases; nucleotides not matched to a gene: 9. The germline CDR1 and CDR2 sequences are MNHEY and SMNVEV (reference sequence).

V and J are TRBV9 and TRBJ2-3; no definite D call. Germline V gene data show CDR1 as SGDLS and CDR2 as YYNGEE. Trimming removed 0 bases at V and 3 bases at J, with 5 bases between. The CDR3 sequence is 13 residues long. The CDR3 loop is CASSVVFTDTQYF. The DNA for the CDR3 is TGTGCCAGCAGCGTAGTTTTTACAGATACGCAGTATTTT.

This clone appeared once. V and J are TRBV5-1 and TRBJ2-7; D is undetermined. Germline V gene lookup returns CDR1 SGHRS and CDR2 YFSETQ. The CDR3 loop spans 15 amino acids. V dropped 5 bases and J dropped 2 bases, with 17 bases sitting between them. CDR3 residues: CASRENARVTYEQYF. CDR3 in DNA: TGCGCCAGCAGGGAGAACGCGAGAGTAACCTACGAGCAGTACTTC.

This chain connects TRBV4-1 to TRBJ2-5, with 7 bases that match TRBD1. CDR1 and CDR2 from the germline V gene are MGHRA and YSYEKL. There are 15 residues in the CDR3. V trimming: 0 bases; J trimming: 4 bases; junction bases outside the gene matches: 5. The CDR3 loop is CASSQDQGVGETQYF. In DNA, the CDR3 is TGCGCCAGCAGCCAAGACCAGGGGGTAGGAGAGACCCAGTACTTC.

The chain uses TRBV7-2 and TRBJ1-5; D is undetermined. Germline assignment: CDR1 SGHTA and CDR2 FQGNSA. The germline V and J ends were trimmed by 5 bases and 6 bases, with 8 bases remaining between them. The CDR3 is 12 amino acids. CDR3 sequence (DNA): TGTGCCAGCAGCCCCGGTGGTCAGCCCCAGCATTTT. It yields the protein CASSPGGQPQHF.

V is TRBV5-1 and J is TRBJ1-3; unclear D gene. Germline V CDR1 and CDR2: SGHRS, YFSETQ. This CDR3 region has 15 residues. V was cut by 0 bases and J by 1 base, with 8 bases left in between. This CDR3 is CASSLAGRSGNTIYF. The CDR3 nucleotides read TGCGCCAGCAGCTTGGCCGGCAGGTCTGGAAACACCATATATTTT.

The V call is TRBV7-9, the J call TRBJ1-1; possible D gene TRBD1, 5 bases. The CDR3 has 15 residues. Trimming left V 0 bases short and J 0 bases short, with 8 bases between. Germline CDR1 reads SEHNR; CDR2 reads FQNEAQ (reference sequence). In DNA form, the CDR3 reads TGTGCCAGCAGCTTAGCCGACAGCATGAACACTGAAGCTTTCTTT. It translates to CASSLADSMNTEAFF.

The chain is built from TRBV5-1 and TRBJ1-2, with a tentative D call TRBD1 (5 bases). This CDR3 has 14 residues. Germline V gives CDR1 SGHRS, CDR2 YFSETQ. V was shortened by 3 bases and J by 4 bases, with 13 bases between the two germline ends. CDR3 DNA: TGCGCCAGCAGCTCTTCCGGGACGGCCTATGGCTACACCTTC. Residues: CASSSSGTAYGYTF.

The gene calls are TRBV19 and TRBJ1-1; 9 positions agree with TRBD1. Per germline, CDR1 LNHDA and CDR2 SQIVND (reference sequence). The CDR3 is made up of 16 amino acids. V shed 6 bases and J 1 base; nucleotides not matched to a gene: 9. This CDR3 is CASRWTGDWENTEAFF. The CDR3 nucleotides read TGTGCCAGTAGGTGGACAGGGGACTGGGAGAACACTGAAGCTTTCTTT. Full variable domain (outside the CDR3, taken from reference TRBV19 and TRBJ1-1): DGGITQSPKYLFRKEGQNVTLSCEQNLNHDAMYWYRQDPGQGLRLIYYSQIVNDFQKGDIAEGYSVSREKKESFPLTVTSAQKNPTAFYLCASRWTGDWENTEAFFGQGTRLTVV.

Written as DNA, the CDR3 is TGTGCCAGCAGCCCCGGACAGGGGCTCTCCTACGAGCAGTACTTC. Translation: CASSPGQGLSYEQYF. V gene TRBV7-7 combines with J gene TRBJ2-7; 9 bases line up with TRBD1. Per germline, CDR1 SSHAT and CDR2 FNYEAQ (reference sequence). The V gene end was trimmed by 5 bases and the J gene end by 0 bases; junction bases not matched to a gene: 5. CDR3 length equals 15 residues.

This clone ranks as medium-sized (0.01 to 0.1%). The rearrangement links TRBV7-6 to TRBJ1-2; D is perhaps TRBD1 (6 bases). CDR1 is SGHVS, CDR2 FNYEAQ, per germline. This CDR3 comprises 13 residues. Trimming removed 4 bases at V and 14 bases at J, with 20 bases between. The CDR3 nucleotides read TGTGCCAGCAGCTCCATCCCAGACAGGTTCGAAACCTTC. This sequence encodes CASSSIPDRFETF.

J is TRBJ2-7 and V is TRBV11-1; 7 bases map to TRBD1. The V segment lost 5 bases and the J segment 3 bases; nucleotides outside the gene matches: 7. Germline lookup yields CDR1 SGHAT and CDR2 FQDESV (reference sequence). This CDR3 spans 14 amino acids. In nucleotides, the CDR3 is TGTGCCAGCAGCCCCGGGACAGAAGACTACGAGCAGTACTTC. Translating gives CASSPGTEDYEQYF.

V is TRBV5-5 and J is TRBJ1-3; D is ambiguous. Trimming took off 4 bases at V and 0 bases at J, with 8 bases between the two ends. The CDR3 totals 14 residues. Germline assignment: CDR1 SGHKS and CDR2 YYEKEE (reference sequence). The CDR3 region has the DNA TGTGCCAGCAGCCTACTAAGCTCTGGAAACACCATATATTTT. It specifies CASSLLSSGNTIYF.

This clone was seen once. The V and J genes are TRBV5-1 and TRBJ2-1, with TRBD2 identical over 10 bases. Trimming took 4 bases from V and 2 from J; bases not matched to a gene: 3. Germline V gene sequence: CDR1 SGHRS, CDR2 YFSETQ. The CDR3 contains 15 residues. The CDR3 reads CASSAGLATYNEQFF. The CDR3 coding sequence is TGCGCCAGCAGCGCGGGACTAGCGACCTACAATGAGCAGTTCTTC.

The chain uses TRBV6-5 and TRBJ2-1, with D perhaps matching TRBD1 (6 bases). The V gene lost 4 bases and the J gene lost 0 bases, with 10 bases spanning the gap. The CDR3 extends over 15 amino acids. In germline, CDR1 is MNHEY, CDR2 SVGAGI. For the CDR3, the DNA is TGTGCCAGCAGTTCCGGACAGAGCTCCTACAATGAGCAGTTCTTC. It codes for CASSSGQSSYNEQFF.

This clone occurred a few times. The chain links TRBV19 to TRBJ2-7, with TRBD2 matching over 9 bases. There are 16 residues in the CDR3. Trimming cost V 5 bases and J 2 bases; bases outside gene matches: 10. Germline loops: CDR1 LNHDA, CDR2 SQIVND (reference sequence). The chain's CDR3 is CASSPLGPSGAYEQYF. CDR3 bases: TGTGCCAGTAGTCCCCTAGGTCCTAGCGGGGCCTACGAGCAGTACTTC.

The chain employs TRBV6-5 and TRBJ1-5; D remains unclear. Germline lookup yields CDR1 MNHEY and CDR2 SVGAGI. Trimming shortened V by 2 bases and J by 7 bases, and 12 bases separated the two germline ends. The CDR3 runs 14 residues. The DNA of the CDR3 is TGTGCCAGCAGTTACAACTTCTGGGAGCAGCCCCAGCATTTT. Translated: CASSYNFWEQPQHF.

CDR3 loop: CASSLGGGRVETQYF. Here the CDR3 DNA reads TGTGCCAGCAGCTTGGGAGGGGGCCGGGTGGAGACCCAGTACTTC. J is TRBJ2-5 and V is TRBV5-4; 7 nucleotides match TRBD1. Trimming at V came to 0 bases and at J to 5 bases, leaving 7 bases not matched to a gene. Germline CDR1 is SGHNT and CDR2 is YYREEE (reference sequence). This CDR3 is 15 amino acids long.

CDR3 sequence: CASSPSLRAGEKLFF. The CDR3 coding sequence is TGTGCCAGCAGCCCCTCCCTGCGGGCGGGGGAAAAACTGTTTTTT. This sequence joins TRBV5-4 and TRBJ1-4; D ambiguous. The CDR3 loop spans 15 amino acids. Per the germline V gene, CDR1 is SGHNT and CDR2 is YYREEE (reference sequence). V was trimmed by 4 bases and J by 8 bases, leaving 18 bases between them.

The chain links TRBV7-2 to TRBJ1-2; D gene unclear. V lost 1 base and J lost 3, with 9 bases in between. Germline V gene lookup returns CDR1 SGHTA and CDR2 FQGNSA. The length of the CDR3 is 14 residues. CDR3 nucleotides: TGTGCCAGCAGCTTAGATGGGCCACACTATGGCTACACCTTC. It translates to CASSLDGPHYGYTF.

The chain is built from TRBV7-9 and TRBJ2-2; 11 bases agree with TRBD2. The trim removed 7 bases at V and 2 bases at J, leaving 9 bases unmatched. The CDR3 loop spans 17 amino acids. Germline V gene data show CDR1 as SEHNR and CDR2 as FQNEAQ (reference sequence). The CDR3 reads CASNMLGLADNTGELFF. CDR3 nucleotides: TGTGCCAGCAACATGCTGGGACTAGCGGACAACACCGGGGAGCTGTTTTTT.

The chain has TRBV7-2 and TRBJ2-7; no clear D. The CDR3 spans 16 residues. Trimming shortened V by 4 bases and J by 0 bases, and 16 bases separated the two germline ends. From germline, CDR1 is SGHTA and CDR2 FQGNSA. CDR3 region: CASSSRRRRSSYEQYF. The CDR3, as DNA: TGTGCCAGCAGCTCACGTAGAAGGCGGAGCTCCTACGAGCAGTACTTC.

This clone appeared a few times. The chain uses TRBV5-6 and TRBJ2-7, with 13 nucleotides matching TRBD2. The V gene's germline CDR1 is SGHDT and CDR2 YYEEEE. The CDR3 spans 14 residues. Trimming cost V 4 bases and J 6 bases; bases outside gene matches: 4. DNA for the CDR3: TGTGCCAGCAGCGTGGGACTAGCGGGAAGCGAGCAGTACTTC. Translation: CASSVGLAGSEQYF.

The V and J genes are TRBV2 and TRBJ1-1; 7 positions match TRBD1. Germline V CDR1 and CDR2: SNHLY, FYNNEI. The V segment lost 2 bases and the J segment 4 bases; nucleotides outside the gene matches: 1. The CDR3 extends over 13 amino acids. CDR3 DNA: TGTGCCAGCAGTGAACAGGGGGGCACTGAAGCTTTCTTT. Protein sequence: CASSEQGGTEAFF.

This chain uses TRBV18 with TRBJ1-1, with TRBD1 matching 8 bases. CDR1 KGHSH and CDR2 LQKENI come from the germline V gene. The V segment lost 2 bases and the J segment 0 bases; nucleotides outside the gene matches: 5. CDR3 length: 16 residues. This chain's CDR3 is CASSPAQGGVNTEAFF. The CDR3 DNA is TGTGCCAGCTCACCAGCACAGGGGGGGGTGAACACTGAAGCTTTCTTT.

The CDR3 DNA is TGTGCCAGCAGCCCGACAGGGGGCGCTTCAACTAATGAAAAACTGTTTTTT. It translates to CASSPTGGASTNEKLFF. This chain joins TRBV7-9 and TRBJ1-4, with 10 bases that match TRBD1. CDR3 length equals 17 residues. Germline V lookup: CDR1 SEHNR, CDR2 FQNEAQ (reference sequence). Losses at the gene ends were 5 bases for V and 0 bases for J; bases not matched to a gene: 6.

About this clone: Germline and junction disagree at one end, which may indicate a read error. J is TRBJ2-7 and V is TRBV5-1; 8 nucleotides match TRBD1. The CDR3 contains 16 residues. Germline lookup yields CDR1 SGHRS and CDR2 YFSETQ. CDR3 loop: CASSLEPGGAGYEQYF. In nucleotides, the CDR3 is TGCGCCAGCAGTTTGGAACCAGGGGGCGCGGGGTACGAGCAGTACTTC.